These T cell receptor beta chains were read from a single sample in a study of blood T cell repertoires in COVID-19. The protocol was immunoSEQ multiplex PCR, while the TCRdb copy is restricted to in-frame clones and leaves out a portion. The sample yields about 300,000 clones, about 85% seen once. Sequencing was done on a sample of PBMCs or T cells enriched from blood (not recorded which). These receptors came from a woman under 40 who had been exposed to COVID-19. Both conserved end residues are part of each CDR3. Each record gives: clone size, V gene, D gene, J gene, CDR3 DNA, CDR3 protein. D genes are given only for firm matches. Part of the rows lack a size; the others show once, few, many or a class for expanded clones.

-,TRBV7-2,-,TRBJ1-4,TGTGCCAGCAGCTTAGGCAGGGCTAATGAAAAACTGTTTTTT,CASSLGRANEKLFF
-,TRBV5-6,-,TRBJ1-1,TGTGCCAGCAGCTTAATTCTCAGGGGTGAAGCTTTCTTT,CASSLILRGEAFF
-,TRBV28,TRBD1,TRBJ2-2,TGTGCCAGCACCTTGGACAGGGAAAGTTTTTATACCGGGGAGCTGTTTTTT,CASTLDRESFYTGELFF
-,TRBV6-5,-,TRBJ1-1,TGTGCCAGCAGTTACTCGATTTCGGCGGGGGTCAAAGCTTTCTTT,CASSYSISAGVKAFF
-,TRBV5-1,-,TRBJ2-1,TGCGCCAGCAGCCCGGACATGGTCCACGATGAGCAGTTCTTC,CASSPDMVHDEQFF
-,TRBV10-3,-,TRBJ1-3,TGTGCCATCGCAGGGGCAGGGGGAAACACCATATATTTT,CAIAGAGGNTIYF
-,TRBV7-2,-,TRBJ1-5,TGTGCCAGCAGCTCACAGGAAAATCAGCCCCAGCATTTT,CASSSQENQPQHF
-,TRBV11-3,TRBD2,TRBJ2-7,TGTGCCAGCAGCTTAGTACTAGCGGGAGTCCACGAGCAGTACTTC,CASSLVLAGVHEQYF
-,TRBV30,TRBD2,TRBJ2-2,TGTGCCTGGGCTAGCGGGCAGAACACCGGGGAGCTGTTTTTT,CAWASGQNTGELFF
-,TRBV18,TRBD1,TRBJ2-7,TGTGCCAGCTCCCCCGGGACAGGGGGCAAGAGAACCTACGAGCAGTACTTC,CASSPGTGGKRTYEQYF
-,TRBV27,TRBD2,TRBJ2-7,TGTGCCAGCAGTTCACCCTCGACTAGCGGGAGGCCCTACGAGCAGTACTTC,CASSSPSTSGRPYEQYF
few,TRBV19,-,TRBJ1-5,TGTGCCAGTAGTATAGCCCGTCAGCCCCAGCATTTT,CASSIARQPQHF
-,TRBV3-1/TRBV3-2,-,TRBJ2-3,TGTGCCAGCTGGGGGGGGCTGGACCACAGTGGTACGCAGTATTTT,CASWGGLDHSGTQYF
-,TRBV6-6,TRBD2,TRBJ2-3,TGTGCCAGCAGTCCCACTTCTAGCGGGAGAAAGGCAGATACGCAGTATTTT,CASSPTSSGRKADTQYF
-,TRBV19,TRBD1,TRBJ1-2,TGTGCCAGTAGTGTGGGACAGGGCCCATATGGCTACACCTTC,CASSVGQGPYGYTF
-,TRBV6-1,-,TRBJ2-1,TGTGCCAGCAGTGAGTCTGGGGGCAAATCCTCCTACAATGAGCAGTTCTTC,CASSESGGKSSYNEQFF
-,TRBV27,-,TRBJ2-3,TGTGCCAGCAGTTTAAGGGGTCTAGATACGCAGTATTTT,CASSLRGLDTQYF